These T cell receptor beta chains were read from a single sample in a study of shared T cell receptors in the human thymus. This table comes from immunoSEQ multiplex PCR, and its TCRdb copy is limited to in-frame clones, with some not included. The data hold hundreds of thousands of clones, with over 75% observed a single time. In addition, the sample was reused for a study of human thymus T cells.

The sequenced material came from thymocytes. These receptors originate from a boy younger than two with a congenital heart defect. CDR3s include the opening cysteine and the closing phenylalanine or tryptophan. D genes are given only for firm matches. Clone size is stated in some rows and not others, as once, few, many or a class when expanded.

v_call,d_call,clone_size,j_call,cdr3_nt,cdr3_aa
TRBV4-1,-,few,TRBJ1-3,TGCGCCAGCAGCCAAGGACTGCGCTCTGGAAACACCATATATTTT,CASSQGLRSGNTIYF
TRBV7-6,-,-,TRBJ2-2,TGTGCCAGCAGCTTGACATGTCCCGGGGAGCTGTTTTTT,CASSLTCPGELFF
TRBV5-4,-,-,TRBJ1-4,TGTGCCAGCAGCTTGGGGGGGCAGCGTAATGAAAAACTGTTTTTT,CASSLGGQRNEKLFF
TRBV20-1,-,-,TRBJ2-7,TGCAGTGCACTCGGACAGTACGAGCAGTACTTC,CSALGQYEQYF
TRBV5-1,-,-,TRBJ2-1,TGCGCCAGCAGCGGTGCGGCGGGCTATCAGTTCTTC,CASSGAAGYQFF
TRBV5-1,TRBD2,-,TRBJ2-1,TGCGCCAGCAGCACGCCCAGCGGGAACTACTACAATGAGCAGTTCTTC,CASSTPSGNYYNEQFF
TRBV7-9,-,-,TRBJ2-7,TGTGCCAGCAGCTTAGGAGGGAGCGAGCAGTACTTC,CASSLGGSEQYF
TRBV7-8,-,once,TRBJ1-1,TGTGCCAGCAGCCTCCCCAGTGGCGGGTTGAACACTGAAGCTTTCTTT,CASSLPSGGLNTEAFF
TRBV28,TRBD1,-,TRBJ2-2,TGTGCCAGCAGTCGCTTACAGGGGGCCGGGGAGCTGTTTTTT,CASSRLQGAGELFF
TRBV5-4,TRBD2,-,TRBJ2-1,TGTGCCAGCAGCTCGGTCGGGAGGCCTTTGGGGAATGAGCAGTTCTTC,CASSSVGRPLGNEQFF
TRBV6-4,-,-,TRBJ2-3,TGTGCCAGCAGTGACGGGGCCAAAGAGGATACGCAGTATTTT,CASSDGAKEDTQYF
TRBV27,-,-,TRBJ2-7,TGTGCCAGCAGTGAGACAGATGCCTACGAGCAGTACTTC,CASSETDAYEQYF
TRBV11-2,TRBD2,-,TRBJ2-7,TGTGCCAGCAGCTCCCCCACTAGCGGGAGTAGGGACGAGCAGTACTTC,CASSSPTSGSRDEQYF
TRBV15,TRBD1,once,TRBJ1-1,TGTGCCACCAGCTTTCGGACAGGCGACACTGAAGCTTTCTTT,CATSFRTGDTEAFF
TRBV10-3,-,once,TRBJ2-7,TGTGCCATCAGTCTACAGTCCGGGAGACCCTCCTACGAGCAGTACTTC,CAISLQSGRPSYEQYF
TRBV5-4,-,-,TRBJ2-3,TGTGCCAGCAGCTTGGCCGTCGACACTTCGCGCGAGAATACGCAGTATTTT,CASSLAVDTSRENTQYF
TRBV27,TRBD2,once,TRBJ2-2,TGTGCCAGCAGTTTGCCGAAGGGAGGGCCGAACACCGGGGAGCTGTTTTTT,CASSLPKGGPNTGELFF
TRBV14,TRBD2,-,TRBJ2-3,TGTGCCAGCAGCCAATCGACGGGAGGGGGGGATACGCAGTATTTT,CASSQSTGGGDTQYF
TRBV27,TRBD2,-,TRBJ2-5,TGTGCCAGCAGCCTGCTAGCGGGAGACTCGGATCGGGAGACCCAGTACTTC,CASSLLAGDSDRETQYF
TRBV28,TRBD1,-,TRBJ2-7,TGTGCCAGCAGTTCCCACGCCGGGACAGGTCAAAATTACGAGCAGTACTTC,CASSSHAGTGQNYEQYF
TRBV14,-,-,TRBJ1-2,TGTGCCAGCAGCCAAGAGTGGAGAAACTATGGCTACACCTTC,CASSQEWRNYGYTF